The rows below give T cell receptor beta chains drawn from one sample of a study of cytomegalovirus exposure and HLA in healthy donors. Only in-frame clones appear in the TCRdb table, and some are missing; sequencing was by immunoSEQ multiplex PCR. The sample lists 150,000 to 200,000 clones, roughly 81% occurring once. The material sequenced was PBMCs. The origin of the receptors is a girl between 10 and 17 years old in good health and CMV-seropositive. Each CDR3 is given with its conserved first and last residue. A D gene is named only where the DNA matches it firmly. Clone size is not always given. Where it is, it says once, few, many or a class for expanded clones.

V gene,D gene,clone size,J gene,CDR3 protein,CDR3 DNA
TRBV4-1,TRBD2,-,TRBJ2-7,CASSQDNGGASYEQYF,TGCGCCAGCAGCCAAGATAACGGGGGGGCCTCCTACGAGCAGTACTTC
TRBV15,TRBD2,-,TRBJ2-1,CATSRGSGGADEQFF,TGTGCCACCAGCAGAGGAAGCGGGGGGGCCGATGAGCAGTTCTTC
TRBV6-5,TRBD2,-,TRBJ2-5,CASSGLAGLTQYF,TGTGCCAGCAGTGGGCTAGCGGGGTTGACCCAGTACTTC
TRBV7-8,-,-,TRBJ1-2,CASSSGPLSYYGYTF,TGTGCCAGCAGCTCGGGTCCCCTCTCTTACTATGGCTACACCTTC
TRBV4-1,-,few,TRBJ1-5,CASSQGVARGSNQPQHF,TGCGCCAGCAGCCAAGGGGTTGCCCGGGGGAGCAATCAGCCCCAGCATTTT
TRBV10-3,-,-,TRBJ1-6,CAITFCSAPPLHF,TGTGCCATCACCTTTTGTAGTGCCCCACCTCTCCACTTT
TRBV19,TRBD1,-,TRBJ2-2,CASSNDRGNTGELFF,TGTGCCAGTAGCAACGACAGGGGGAACACCGGGGAGCTGTTTTTT
TRBV6-4,-,-,TRBJ2-2,CASSDSSRSHGELFF,TGTGCCAGCAGTGACTCTTCCAGGTCACACGGGGAGCTGTTTTTT
TRBV29-1,-,-,TRBJ2-6,CSVEGTRATGANVLTF,TGCAGCGTTGAAGGGACAAGGGCTACTGGGGCCAACGTCCTGACTTTC
TRBV27,TRBD2,-,TRBJ2-5,CASSLVGGWETQYF,TGTGCCAGCAGTTTAGTGGGGGGGTGGGAGACCCAGTACTTC
TRBV7-9,-,-,TRBJ1-1,CASYSRGGGTEAFF,TGTGCCAGTTACTCCCGGGGGGGCGGGACTGAAGCTTTCTTT